The present TCR beta chain was sequenced within a study of cytotoxic CD8 clonotypes in ibrutinib-treated CLL. Study-wide background: Partial responses totalled about 24 and complete responses 2; after median approximately 62 months, around 14 remained remitted and approximately twelve progressed.

Findings of the study overall: Samples were collected at differing times from sustained-remission and progressing patients.

Germline V gives CDR1 LGHNA, CDR2 YSLEER. V was shortened by 1 base and J by 1 base, with 4 bases between the two germline ends. This CDR3 comprises 13 residues. The table came from immunoSEQ multiplex PCR; TCRdb's copy has only in-frame clones and leaves some out. The sample includes approximately 350,000 clones, roughly 70% of them seen just once. Comment on this clone: Its specificity is not known.

The chain is built from TRBV4-3 and TRBJ1-1, with no clear D. The TCR sequence derives from a human donor with chronic lymphocytic leukemia. This specimen consisted of PBMCs, obtained after 36 months of ibrutinib treatment. The CDR3 DNA sequence: TGCGCCAGCAGCCAAGGGCGGAACACTGAAGCTTTCTTT. It translates to CASSQGRNTEAFF.